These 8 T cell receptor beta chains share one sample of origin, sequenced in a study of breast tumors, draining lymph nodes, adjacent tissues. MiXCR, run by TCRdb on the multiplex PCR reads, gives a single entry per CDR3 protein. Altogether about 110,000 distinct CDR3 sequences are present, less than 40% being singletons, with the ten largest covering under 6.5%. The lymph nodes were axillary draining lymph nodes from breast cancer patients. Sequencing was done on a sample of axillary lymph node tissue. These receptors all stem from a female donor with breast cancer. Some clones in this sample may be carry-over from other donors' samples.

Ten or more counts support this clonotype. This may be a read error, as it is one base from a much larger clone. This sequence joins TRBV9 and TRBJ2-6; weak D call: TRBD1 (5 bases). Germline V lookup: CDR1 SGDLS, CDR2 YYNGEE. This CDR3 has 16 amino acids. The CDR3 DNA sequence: TGTGCCAGCAGCGTTGAAGGGCGAGCTGGGGCCAACGCCCTGACTTTC. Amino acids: CASSVEGRAGANALTF.

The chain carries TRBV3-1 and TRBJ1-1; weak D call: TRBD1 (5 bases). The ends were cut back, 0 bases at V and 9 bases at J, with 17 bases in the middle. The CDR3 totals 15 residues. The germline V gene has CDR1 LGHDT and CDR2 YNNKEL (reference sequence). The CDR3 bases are TGTGCCAGCAGCCAAGATGGGGCGGAGAACTCTAAAGCTTTCTTT. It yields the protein CASSQDGAENSKAFF.

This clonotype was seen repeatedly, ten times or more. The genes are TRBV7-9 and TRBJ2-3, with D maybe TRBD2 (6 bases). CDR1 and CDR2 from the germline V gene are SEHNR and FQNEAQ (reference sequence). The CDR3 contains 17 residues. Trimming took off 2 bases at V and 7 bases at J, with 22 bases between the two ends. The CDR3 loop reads CASSLRGGVINIHTQYF. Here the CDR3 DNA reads TGTGCCAGCAGCTTAAGGGGCGGGGTAATAAACATCCATACGCAGTATTTT.

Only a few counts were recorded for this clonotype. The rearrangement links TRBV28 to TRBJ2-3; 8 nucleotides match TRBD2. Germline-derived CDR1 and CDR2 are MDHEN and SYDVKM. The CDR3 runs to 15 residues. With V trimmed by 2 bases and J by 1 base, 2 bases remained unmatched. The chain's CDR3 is CASSLPGGGTDTQYF. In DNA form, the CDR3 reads TGTGCCAGCAGTTTACCGGGAGGGGGCACAGATACGCAGTATTTT.

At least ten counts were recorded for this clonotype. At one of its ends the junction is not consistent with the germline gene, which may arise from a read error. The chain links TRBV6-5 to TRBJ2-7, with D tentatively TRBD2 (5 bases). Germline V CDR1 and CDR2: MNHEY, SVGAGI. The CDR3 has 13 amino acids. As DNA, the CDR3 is TGTGCCAGCAGTCACTCTCGGGGATACGAGCAGTACTTC. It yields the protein CASSHSRGYEQYF.

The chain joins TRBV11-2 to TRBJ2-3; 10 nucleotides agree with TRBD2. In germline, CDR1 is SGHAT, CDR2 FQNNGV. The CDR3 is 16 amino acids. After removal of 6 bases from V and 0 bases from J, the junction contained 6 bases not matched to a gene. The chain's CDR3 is CASSPTSGASTDTQYF. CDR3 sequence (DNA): TGTGCCAGCAGTCCTACTAGCGGGGCTAGCACAGATACGCAGTATTTT.

CDR3 amino acids: CASRPRTGGNIQYF. The DNA of the CDR3 is TGTGCCAGCAGACCACGGACGGGGGGAAACATTCAGTACTTC. V usage is TRBV12-3 or TRBV12-4 and J usage is TRBJ2-4; 7 nucleotides match TRBD2. The CDR3 consists of 14 residues. After removal of 6 bases from V and 6 bases from J, the junction contained 8 bases not matched to a gene.

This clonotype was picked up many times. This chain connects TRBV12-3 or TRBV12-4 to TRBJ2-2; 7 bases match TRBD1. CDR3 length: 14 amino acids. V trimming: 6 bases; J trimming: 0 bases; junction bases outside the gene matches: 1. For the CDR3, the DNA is TGTGCCAGCAGAACAGGGGCGAACACCGGGGAGCTGTTTTTT. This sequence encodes CASRTGANTGELFF.